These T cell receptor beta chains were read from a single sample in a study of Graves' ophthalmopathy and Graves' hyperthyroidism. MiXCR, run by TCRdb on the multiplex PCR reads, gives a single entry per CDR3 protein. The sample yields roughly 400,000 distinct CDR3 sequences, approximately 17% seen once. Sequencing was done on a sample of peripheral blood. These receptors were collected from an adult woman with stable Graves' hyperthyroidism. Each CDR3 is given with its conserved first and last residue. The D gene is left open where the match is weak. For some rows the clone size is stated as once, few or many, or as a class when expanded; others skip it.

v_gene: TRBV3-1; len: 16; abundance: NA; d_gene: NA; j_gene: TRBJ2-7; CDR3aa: CASQDHEQVASYEQYF; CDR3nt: TGTGCCAGTCAGGACCACGAACAGGTTGCTTCCTACGAGCAGTACTTC
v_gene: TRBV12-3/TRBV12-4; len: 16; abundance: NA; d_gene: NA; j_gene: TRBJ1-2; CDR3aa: CASSPRDGSSNYGYTF; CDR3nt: TGTGCCAGCAGTCCCCGGGACGGCAGTTCCAACTATGGCTACACCTTC
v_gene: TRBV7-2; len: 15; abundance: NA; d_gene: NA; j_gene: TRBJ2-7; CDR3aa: CASSLDATRIYEQYF; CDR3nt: TGTGCCAGCAGCTTAGACGCGACACGGATATACGAGCAGTACTTC
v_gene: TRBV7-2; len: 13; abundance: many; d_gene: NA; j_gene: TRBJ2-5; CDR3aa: CASSFAIEETQYF; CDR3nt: TGTGCCAGCAGCTTCGCGATCGAAGAGACCCAGTACTTC
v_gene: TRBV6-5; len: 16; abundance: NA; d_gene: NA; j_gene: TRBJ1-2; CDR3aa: CASNTEAGGGSYGYTF; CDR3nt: TGTGCCAGCAATACCGAGGCCGGCGGGGGCTCATATGGCTACACCTTC
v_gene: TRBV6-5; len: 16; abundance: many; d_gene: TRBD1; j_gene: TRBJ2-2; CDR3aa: CASSYSGQGGTGELFF; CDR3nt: TGTGCCAGCAGTTACTCTGGACAGGGGGGAACCGGGGAGCTGTTTTTT
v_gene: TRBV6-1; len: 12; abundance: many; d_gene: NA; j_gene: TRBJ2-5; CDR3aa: CASSSSGETQYF; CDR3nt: TGTGCCAGCAGTTCATCGGGGGAGACCCAGTACTTC
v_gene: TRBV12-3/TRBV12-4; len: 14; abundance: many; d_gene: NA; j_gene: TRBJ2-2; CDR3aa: CASSPGWYTGELFF; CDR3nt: TGTGCCAGCAGTCCGGGGTGGTACACCGGGGAGCTGTTTTTT
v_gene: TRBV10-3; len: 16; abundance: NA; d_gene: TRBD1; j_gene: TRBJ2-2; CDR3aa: CAIKPRQGSHTGELFF; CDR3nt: TGTGCCATCAAACCGCGACAGGGTTCCCACACCGGGGAGCTGTTTTTT
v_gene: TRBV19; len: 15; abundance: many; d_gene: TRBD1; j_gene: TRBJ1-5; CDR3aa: CASSTADRVDQPQHF; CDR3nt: TGTGCCAGTAGTACGGCGGACAGGGTGGATCAGCCCCAGCATTTT
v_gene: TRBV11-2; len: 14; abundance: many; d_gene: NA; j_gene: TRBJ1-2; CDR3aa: CASALPGGDYGYTF; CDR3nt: TGTGCCAGCGCCCTGCCCGGGGGGGACTATGGCTACACCTTC
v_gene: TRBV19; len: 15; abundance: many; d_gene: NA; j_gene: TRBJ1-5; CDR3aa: CASSAGKAGNQPQHF; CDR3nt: TGTGCCAGTAGCGCTGGAAAAGCGGGCAATCAGCCCCAGCATTTT
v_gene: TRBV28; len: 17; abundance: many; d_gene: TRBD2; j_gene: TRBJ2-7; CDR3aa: CASINTSGLAGGNEQYF; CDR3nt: TGTGCCAGCATAAACACTTCCGGACTAGCGGGAGGGAACGAGCAGTACTTC
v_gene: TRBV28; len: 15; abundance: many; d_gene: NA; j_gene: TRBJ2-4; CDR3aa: CASSAGGGGVPIKYF; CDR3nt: TGTGCCAGCAGCGCGGGTGGGGGGGGCGTGCCCATTAAGTACTTC
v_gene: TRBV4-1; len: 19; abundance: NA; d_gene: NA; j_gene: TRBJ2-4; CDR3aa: CASSQAPITGSLAKNIKYF; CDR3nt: TGCGCCAGCAGCCAAGCTCCTATAACAGGTTCTCTAGCCAAAAACATTAAGTACTTC
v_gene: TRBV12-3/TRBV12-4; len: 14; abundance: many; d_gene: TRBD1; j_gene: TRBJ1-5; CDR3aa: CANSYSDRIQPQHF; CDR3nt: TGTGCCAACAGCTACTCGGACAGGATCCAGCCCCAGCATTTT
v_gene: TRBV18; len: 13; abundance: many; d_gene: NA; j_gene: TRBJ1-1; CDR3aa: CASSPAMNTEAFF; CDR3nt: TGTGCCAGCTCACCGGCTATGAACACTGAAGCTTTCTTT
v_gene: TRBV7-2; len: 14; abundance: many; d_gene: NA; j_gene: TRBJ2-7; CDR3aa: CASSLAFRAAEQYF; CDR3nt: TGTGCCAGCAGCTTAGCCTTTCGAGCGGCAGAGCAGTACTTC
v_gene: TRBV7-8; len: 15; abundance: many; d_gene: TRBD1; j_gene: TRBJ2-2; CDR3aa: CASSLLRTGPGELFF; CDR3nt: TGTGCCAGCAGCTTACTACGGACAGGGCCCGGGGAGCTGTTTTTT
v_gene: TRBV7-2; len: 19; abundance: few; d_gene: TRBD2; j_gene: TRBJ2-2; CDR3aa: CASSLAKLAGGADTGELFF; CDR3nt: TGTGCCAGCAGCTTAGCGAAACTAGCGGGAGGGGCCGACACCGGGGAGCTGTTTTTT
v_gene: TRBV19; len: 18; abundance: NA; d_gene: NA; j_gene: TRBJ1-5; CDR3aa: CASRAGVRGKWSNQPQHF; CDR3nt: TGTGCCAGTAGGGCAGGGGTCAGGGGTAAGTGGAGCAATCAGCCCCAGCATTTT
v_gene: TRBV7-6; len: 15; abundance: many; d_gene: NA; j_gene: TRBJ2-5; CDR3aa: CASTSGDVPVGTQYF; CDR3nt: TGTGCCAGCACCTCTGGGGACGTTCCGGTGGGGACCCAGTACTTC
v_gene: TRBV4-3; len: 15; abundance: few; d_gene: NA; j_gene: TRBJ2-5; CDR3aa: CASSQRQGYQETQYF; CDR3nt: TGCGCCAGCAGCCAGCGACAAGGATACCAAGAGACCCAGTACTTC
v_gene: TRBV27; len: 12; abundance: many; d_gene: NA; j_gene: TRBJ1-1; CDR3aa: CASRGGETEAFF; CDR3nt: TGTGCCAGCAGAGGGGGGGAGACTGAAGCTTTCTTT
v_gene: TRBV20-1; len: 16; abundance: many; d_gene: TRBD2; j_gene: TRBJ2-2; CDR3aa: CSASGGGGVVTGELFF; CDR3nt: TGCAGTGCTAGCGGCGGGGGGGGAGTAGTCACCGGGGAGCTGTTTTTT
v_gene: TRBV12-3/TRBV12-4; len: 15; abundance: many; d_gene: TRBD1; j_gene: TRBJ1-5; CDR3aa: CASSFAGGSNQPQHF; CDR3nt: TGTGCCAGCAGTTTTGCAGGGGGAAGCAATCAGCCCCAGCATTTT
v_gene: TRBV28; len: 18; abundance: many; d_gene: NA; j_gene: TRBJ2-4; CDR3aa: CASSFPRRGPGAKNIQYF; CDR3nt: TGTGCCAGCAGTTTCCCTCGGAGGGGGCCCGGAGCCAAAAACATTCAGTACTTC
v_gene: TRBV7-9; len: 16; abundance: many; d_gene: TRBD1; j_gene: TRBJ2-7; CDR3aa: CASSDNRGRSSYEQYF; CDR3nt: TGTGCCAGCAGCGACAACAGGGGTCGGAGCTCCTACGAGCAGTACTTC
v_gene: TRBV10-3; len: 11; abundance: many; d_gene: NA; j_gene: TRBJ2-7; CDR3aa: CAIRQGWEQYF; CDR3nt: TGTGCCATCAGACAGGGCTGGGAGCAGTACTTC
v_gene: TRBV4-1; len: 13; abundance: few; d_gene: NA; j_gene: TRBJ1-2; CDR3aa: CASSRSEGDGYTF; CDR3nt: TGCGCCAGCAGCCGATCGGAGGGAGATGGCTACACCTTC
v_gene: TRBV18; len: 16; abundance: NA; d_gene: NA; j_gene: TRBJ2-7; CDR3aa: CASSPFAQGSSYEQYF; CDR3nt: TGTGCCAGCTCACCATTCGCACAGGGAAGCTCCTACGAGCAGTACTTC
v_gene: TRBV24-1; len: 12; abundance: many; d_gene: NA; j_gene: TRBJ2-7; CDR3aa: CATSDSSQVQYF; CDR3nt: TGTGCCACCAGTGATTCCTCCCAGGTGCAGTACTTC
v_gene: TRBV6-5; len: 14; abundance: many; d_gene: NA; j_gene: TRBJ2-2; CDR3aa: CASSYDRNTGELFF; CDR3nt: TGTGCCAGCAGTTACGACAGAAACACCGGGGAGCTGTTTTTT
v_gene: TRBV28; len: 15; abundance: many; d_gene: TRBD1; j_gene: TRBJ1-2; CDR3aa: CAGSPRGQGARGYTF; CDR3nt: TGTGCCGGCAGTCCTCGTGGACAGGGGGCGCGCGGCTACACCTTC
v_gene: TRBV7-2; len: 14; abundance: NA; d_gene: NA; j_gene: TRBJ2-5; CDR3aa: CAISRLAVQETRYF; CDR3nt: TGTGCCATCAGCCGGCTAGCAGTTCAAGAGACCCGGTACTTC
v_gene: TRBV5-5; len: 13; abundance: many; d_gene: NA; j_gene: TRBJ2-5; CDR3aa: CASSRGGSETQYF; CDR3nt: TGTGCCAGCAGCAGGGGGGGGAGCGAGACCCAGTACTTC
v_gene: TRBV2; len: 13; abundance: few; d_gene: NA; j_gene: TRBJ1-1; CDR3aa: CASVRGMNIEAFF; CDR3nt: TGTGCCAGCGTTCGGGGAATGAACATTGAAGCTTTCTTT
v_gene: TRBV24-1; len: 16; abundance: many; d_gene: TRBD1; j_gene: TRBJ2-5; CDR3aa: CATSDFRDRGVETQYF; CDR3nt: TGTGCCACCAGTGATTTCCGGGACAGGGGAGTGGAGACCCAGTACTTC
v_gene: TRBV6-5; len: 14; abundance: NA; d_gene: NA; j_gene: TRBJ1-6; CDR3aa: CASSWTPEGSPLHF; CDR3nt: TGTGCCAGCAGTTGGACGCCCGAAGGCTCACCCCTCCACTTT